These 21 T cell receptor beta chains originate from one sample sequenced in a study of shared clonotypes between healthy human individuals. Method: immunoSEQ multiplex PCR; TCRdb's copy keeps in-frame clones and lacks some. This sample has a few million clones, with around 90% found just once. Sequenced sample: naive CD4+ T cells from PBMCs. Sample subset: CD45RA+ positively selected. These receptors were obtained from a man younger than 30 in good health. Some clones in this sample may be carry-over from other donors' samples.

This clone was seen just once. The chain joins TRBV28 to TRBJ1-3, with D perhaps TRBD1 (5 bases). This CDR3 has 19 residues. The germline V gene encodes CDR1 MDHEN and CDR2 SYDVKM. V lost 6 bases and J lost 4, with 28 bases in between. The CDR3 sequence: CASSLFRGFRPTMGNTIYF. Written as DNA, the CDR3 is TGTGCCAGCAGCCTTTTCCGGGGGTTTCGCCCTACAATGGGAAACACCATATATTTT.

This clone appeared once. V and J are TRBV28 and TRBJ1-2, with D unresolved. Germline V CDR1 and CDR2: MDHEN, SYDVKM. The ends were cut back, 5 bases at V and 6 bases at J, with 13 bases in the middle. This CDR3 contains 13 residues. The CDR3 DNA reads TGTGCCAGCAGTCCTCCCGGCGGTCATGGCTACACCTTC. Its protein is CASSPPGGHGYTF.

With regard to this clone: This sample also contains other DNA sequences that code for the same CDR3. This chain's CDR3 is CASSLVNTEAFF. The CDR3 region has the DNA TGTGCCAGCAGCTTGGTAAACACTGAAGCTTTCTTT. This chain connects TRBV5-4 to TRBJ1-1; no clear D. CDR3 size: 12 residues. Trimming removed 0 bases at V and 2 bases at J, with 2 bases between. CDR1 SGHNT and CDR2 YYREEE come from the germline V gene (reference sequence).

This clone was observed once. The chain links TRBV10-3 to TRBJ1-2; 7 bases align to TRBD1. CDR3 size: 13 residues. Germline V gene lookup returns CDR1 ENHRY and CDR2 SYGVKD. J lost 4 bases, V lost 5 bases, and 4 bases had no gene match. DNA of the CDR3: TGTGCCATCAGTCAAGGGACAGCCTATGGCTACACCTTC. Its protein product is CAISQGTAYGYTF.

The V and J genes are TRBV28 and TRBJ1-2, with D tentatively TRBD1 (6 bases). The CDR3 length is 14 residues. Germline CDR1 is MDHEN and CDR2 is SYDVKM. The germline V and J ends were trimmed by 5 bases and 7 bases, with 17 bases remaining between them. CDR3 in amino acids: CASSLLGGGGGYTF. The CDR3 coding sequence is TGTGCCAGCAGTCTTCTCGGAGGGGGAGGTGGCTACACCTTC.

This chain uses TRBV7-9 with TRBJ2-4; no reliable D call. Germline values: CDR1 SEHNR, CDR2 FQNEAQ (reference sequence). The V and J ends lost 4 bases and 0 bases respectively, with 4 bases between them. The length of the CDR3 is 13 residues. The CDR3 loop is CASSSGAKNIQYF. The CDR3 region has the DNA TGTGCCAGCAGCTCCGGAGCCAAAAACATTCAGTACTTC.

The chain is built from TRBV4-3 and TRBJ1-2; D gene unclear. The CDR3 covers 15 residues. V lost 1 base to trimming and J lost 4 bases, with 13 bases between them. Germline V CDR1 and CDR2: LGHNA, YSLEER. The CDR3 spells CASSQGVILGYGYTF. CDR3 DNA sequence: TGCGCCAGCAGCCAAGGGGTGATCTTAGGCTATGGCTACACCTTC.

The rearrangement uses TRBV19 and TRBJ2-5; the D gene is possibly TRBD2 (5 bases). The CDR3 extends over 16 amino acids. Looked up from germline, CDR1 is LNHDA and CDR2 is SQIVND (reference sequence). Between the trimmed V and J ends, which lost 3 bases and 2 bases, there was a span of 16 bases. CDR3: CASSIIAFGGQETQYF. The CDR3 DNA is TGTGCCAGTAGTATCATAGCTTTTGGCGGGCAAGAGACCCAGTACTTC.

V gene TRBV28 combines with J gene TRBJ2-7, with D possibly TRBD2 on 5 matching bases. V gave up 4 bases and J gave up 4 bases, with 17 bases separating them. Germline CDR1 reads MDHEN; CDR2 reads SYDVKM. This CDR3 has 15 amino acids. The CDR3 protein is CASSSRTSPFYEQYF. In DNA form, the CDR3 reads TGTGCCAGCAGTTCCCGGACTTCGCCCTTTTACGAGCAGTACTTC.

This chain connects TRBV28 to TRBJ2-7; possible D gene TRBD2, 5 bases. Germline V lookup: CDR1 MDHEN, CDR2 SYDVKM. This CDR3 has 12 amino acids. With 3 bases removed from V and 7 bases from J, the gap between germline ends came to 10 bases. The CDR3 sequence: CASSLGAREQYF. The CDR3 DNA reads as TGTGCCAGCAGTTTGGGAGCGAGGGAGCAGTACTTC.

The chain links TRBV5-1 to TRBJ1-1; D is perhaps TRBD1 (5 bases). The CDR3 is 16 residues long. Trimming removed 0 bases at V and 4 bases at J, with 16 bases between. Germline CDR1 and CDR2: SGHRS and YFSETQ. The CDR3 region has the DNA TGCGCCAGCAGCTTGGTGGAGGGGCGGATCGGCACTGAAGCTTTCTTT. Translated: CASSLVEGRIGTEAFF.

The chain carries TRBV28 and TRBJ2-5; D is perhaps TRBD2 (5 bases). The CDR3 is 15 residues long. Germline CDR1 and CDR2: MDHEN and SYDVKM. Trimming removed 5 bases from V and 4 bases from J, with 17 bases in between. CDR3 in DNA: TGTGCCAGCAGTCCTTATCTCCCAGGAGGAGAGACCCAGTACTTC. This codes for CASSPYLPGGETQYF.

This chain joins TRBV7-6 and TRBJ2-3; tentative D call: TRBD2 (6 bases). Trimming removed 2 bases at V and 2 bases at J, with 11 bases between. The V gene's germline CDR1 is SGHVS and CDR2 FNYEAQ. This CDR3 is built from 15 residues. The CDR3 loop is CASSLSGVVTDTQYF. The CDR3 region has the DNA TGTGCCAGCAGCTTATCGGGGGTCGTCACAGATACGCAGTATTTT. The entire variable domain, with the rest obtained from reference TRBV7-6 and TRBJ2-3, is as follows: GAGVSQSPRYKVTKRGQDVALRCDPISGHVSLYWYRQALGQGPEFLTYFNYEAQQDKSGLPNDRFSAERPEGSISTLTIQRTEQRDSAMYRCASSLSGVVTDTQYFGPGTRLTVL.

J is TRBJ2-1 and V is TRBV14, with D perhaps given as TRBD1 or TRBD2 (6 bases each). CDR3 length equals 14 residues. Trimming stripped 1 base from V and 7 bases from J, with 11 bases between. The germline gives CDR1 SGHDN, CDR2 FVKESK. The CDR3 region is CASSQVGGLNEQFF. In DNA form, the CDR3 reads TGTGCCAGCAGCCAAGTTGGGGGGCTAAATGAGCAGTTCTTC.

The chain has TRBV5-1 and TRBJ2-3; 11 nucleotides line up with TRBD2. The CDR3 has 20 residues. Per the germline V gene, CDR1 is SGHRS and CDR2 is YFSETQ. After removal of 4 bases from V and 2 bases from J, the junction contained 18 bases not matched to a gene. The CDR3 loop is CASSITSGSITTGATDTQYF. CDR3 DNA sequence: TGCGCCAGCAGCATCACTAGCGGGAGTATCACAACGGGGGCCACAGATACGCAGTATTTT.

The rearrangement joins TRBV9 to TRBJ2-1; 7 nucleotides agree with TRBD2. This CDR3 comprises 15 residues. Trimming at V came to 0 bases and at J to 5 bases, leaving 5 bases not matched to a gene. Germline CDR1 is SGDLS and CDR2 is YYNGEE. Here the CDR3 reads CASSVEGLPNNEQFF. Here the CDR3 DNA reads TGTGCCAGCAGCGTAGAGGGACTACCTAACAATGAGCAGTTCTTC.

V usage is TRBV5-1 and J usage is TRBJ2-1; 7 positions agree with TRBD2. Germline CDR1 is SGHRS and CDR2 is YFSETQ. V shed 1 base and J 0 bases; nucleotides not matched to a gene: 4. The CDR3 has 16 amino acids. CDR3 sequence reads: CASSLNGGSSYNEQFF. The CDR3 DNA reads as TGCGCCAGCAGCTTGAATGGCGGGAGCTCCTACAATGAGCAGTTCTTC.

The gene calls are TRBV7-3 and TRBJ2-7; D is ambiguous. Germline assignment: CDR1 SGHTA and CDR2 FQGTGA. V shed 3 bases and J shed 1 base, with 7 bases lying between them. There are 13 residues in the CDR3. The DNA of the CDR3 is TGTGCCAGCAGCTTCGCCGCGTCCTACGAGCAGTACTTC. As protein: CASSFAASYEQYF.

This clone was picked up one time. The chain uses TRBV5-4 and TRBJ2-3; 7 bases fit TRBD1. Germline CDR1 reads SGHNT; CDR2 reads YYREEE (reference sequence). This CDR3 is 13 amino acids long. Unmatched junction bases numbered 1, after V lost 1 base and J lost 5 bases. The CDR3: CASSLQGVDTQYF. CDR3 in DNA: TGTGCCAGCAGCTTGCAGGGGGTAGATACGCAGTATTTT. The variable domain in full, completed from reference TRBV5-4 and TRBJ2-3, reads ETGVTQSPTHLIKTRGQQVTLRCSSQSGHNTVSWYQQALGQGPQFIFQYYREEENGRGNFPPRFSGLQFPNYSSELNVNALELDDSALYLCASSLQGVDTQYFGPGTRLTVL.

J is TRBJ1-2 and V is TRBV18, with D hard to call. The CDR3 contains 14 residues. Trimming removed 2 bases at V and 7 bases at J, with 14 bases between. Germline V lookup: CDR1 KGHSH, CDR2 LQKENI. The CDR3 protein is CASSPELSSGGYTF. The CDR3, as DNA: TGTGCCAGCTCACCAGAGCTCTCCAGCGGTGGCTACACCTTC.

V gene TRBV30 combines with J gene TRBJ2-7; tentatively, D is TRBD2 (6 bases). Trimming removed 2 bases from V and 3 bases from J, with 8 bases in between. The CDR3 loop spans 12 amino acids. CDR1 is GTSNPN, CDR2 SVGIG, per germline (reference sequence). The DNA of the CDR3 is TGTGCCTGGAGTCGGGACTTCTACGAGCAGTACTTC. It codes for CAWSRDFYEQYF.